One and the same sample provided the 8 T cell receptor beta chains below, sequenced in a study of a mutant IDH1 vaccine in newly diagnosed glioma. These receptors have no known antigen. TCRdb keeps only in-frame clones here, not all; method: immunoSEQ multiplex PCR. There are tens of thousands of clones in the sample; around 79% occur only once, and around 7.5% lies in the top ten. Described time point: week 11, during vaccination. Each vaccine dose was 300 ug of mutant IDH1 20-mer peptide, with topical imiquimod. This specimen was PBMCs, taken from a glioma patient whose treatment included an IDH1 peptide vaccine. These receptors came from a man in his forties with glioma.

CDR3 loop: CASSIGTGSRTDTQYF. As DNA, the CDR3 is TGTGCCAGCAGCATCGGGACAGGAAGTCGCACAGATACGCAGTATTTT. The chain employs TRBV5-5 and TRBJ2-3, with 8 bases lining up with TRBD1. Germline CDR1 SGHKS, CDR2 YYEKEE (reference sequence). Unmatched junction bases numbered 8, after V lost 4 bases and J lost 1 base. The CDR3 has 16 amino acids.

V and J are TRBV7-8 and TRBJ1-1; TRBD1 might be the D (6 bases). Per germline, CDR1 SGHVS and CDR2 FQNEAQ. This CDR3 comprises 12 residues. V lost 5 bases, J lost 8 bases, and 12 bases lay in between. The CDR3 loop reads CASSPGTPEAFF. DNA for the CDR3: TGTGCCAGCAGCCCCGGGACACCCGAAGCTTTCTTT.

This clone appeared a few times. The genes are TRBV18 and TRBJ2-1; TRBD2 agrees at 10 bases. Germline V gives CDR1 KGHSH, CDR2 LQKENI. V lost 1 base, J lost 5 bases, and 8 bases stayed unmatched. CDR3 length: 17 residues. Written as DNA, the CDR3 is TGTGCCAGCTCACCACGGGGGAAGACTAGCGGGCACAATGAGCAGTTCTTC. It encodes CASSPRGKTSGHNEQFF.

This clone was detected once. The V call is TRBV19, the J call TRBJ2-7; a weak D match, TRBD2 (6 bases). V was shortened by 5 bases and J by 3 bases, with 11 bases between the two germline ends. The CDR3 has 13 residues. Germline CDR1 LNHDA, CDR2 SQIVND (reference sequence). CDR3 bases: TGTGCCAGTAGTCCGGGACTCCGCTACGAGCAGTACGTC. As protein: CASSPGLRYEQYV.

This chain links TRBV7-2 with TRBJ1-5, with D possibly TRBD1 on 5 matching bases. The CDR3 runs 15 residues. The germline V gene encodes CDR1 SGHTA and CDR2 FQGNSA. V gave up 5 bases and J gave up 1 base, with 12 bases separating them. As DNA, the CDR3 is TGTGCCAGCAGCCCCCAGGGCTCGAGCAATCAGCCCCAGCATTTT. Its translation is CASSPQGSSNQPQHF.

This clone has just one count. The chain is built from TRBV7-9 and TRBJ1-5; D is unclear. Germline V gene lookup returns CDR1 SEHNR and CDR2 FQNEAQ (reference sequence). The CDR3 is 14 residues long. V shed 4 bases and J shed 7 bases, with 14 bases lying between them. The CDR3 nucleotides are TGTGCCAGCAGCTATCCCGAGGTCGGCCAGCCCCAGCATTTT. The encoded protein is CASSYPEVGQPQHF.

The V gene is TRBV9, the J gene TRBJ1-1, with D perhaps TRBD1 (6 bases). This CDR3 has 14 amino acids. Germline V gene data show CDR1 as SGDLS and CDR2 as YYNGEE. Trimming removed 0 bases from V and 3 bases from J, with 9 bases in between. DNA for the CDR3: TGTGCCAGCAGCGTAGTTGCAGGGGACACTGAAGCTTTCTTT. Translating it yields CASSVVAGDTEAFF.

The genes are TRBV5-1 and TRBJ2-7; tentative D call: TRBD2 (6 bases). Looked up from germline, CDR1 is SGHRS and CDR2 is YFSETQ. This CDR3 has 15 amino acids. V lost 4 bases and J lost 6, with 20 bases in between. This CDR3 reads CASSPTSSAGSEQYF. The DNA for the CDR3 is TGCGCCAGCAGCCCAACATCCTCCGCGGGGAGCGAGCAGTACTTC. The variable domain in full, with the rest retrieved from reference TRBV5-1 and TRBJ2-7, is KAGVTQTPRYLIKTRGQQVTLSCSPISGHRSVSWYQQTPGQGLQFLFEYFSETQRNKGNFPGRFSGRQFSNSRSEMNVSTLELGDSALYLCASSPTSSAGSEQYFGPGTRLTVT.